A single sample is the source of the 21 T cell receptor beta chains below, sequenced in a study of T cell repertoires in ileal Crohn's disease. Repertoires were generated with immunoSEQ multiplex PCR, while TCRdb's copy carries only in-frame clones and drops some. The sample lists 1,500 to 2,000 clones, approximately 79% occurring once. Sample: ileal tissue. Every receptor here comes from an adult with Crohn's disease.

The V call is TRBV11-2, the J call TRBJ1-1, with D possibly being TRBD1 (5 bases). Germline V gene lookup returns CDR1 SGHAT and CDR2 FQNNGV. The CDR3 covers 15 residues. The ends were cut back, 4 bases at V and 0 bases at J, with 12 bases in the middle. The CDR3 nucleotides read TGTGCCAGCAGCTCCGACAGAGCCATGAACACTGAAGCTTTCTTT. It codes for CASSSDRAMNTEAFF. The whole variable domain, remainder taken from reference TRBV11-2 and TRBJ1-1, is EAGVAQSPRYKIIEKRQSVAFWCNPISGHATLYWYQQILGQGPKLLIQFQNNGVVDDSQLPKDRFSAERLKGVDSTLKIQPAKLEDSAVYLCASSSDRAMNTEAFFGQGTRLTVV.

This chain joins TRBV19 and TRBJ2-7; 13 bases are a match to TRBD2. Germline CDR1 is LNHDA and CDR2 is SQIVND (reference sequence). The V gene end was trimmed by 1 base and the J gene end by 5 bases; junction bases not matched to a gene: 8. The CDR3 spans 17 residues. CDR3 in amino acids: CASSIVGLAGELHEQYF. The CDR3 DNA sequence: TGTGCCAGTAGTATAGTAGGACTAGCGGGAGAACTCCACGAGCAGTACTTC.

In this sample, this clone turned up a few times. The DNA of the CDR3 is TGTGCCAGCCAAGCAGGGGGCACGAACACCGGGGAGCTGTTTTTT. Its translation: CASQAGGTNTGELFF. J is TRBJ2-2 and V is TRBV9; 8 bases line up with TRBD1. Unmatched junction bases numbered 5, after V lost 7 bases and J lost 0 bases. Looked up from germline, CDR1 is SGDLS and CDR2 is YYNGEE. The CDR3 loop spans 15 amino acids. Filled out from reference TRBV9 and TRBJ2-2, the complete variable domain reads DSGVTQTPKHLITATGQRVTLRCSPRSGDLSVYWYQQSLDQGLQFLIQYYNGEERAKGNILERFSAQQFPDLHSELNLSSLELGDSALYFCASQAGGTNTGELFFGEGSRLTVL.

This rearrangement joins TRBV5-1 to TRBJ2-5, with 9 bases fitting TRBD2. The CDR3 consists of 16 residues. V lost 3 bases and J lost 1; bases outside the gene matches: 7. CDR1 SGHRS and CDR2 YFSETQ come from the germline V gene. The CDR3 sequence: CASSYGTSPPQETQYF. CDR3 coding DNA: TGCGCCAGCAGCTACGGGACTAGCCCCCCCCAAGAGACCCAGTACTTC.

CDR3 protein: CASSYSRSTSDTF. The CDR3 DNA follows: TGTGCCAGCAGTTACTCCCGGAGCACCTCGGACACCTTC. J is TRBJ1-2 and V is TRBV6-5; D remains ambiguous. Germline assignment: CDR1 MNHEY and CDR2 SVGAGI. The CDR3 spans 13 residues. Trimming stripped 0 bases from V and 12 bases from J, with 14 bases between.

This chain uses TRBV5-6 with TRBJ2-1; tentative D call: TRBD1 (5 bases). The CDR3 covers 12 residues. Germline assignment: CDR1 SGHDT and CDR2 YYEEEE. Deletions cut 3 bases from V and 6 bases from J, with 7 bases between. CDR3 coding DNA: TGTGCCAGCAGCTCCCAGGGCAATGAGCAGTTCTTC. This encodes CASSSQGNEQFF.

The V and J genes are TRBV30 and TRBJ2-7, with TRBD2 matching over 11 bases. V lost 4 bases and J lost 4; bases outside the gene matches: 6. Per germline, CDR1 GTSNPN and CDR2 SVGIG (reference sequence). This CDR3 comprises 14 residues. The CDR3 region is CAWTYSGGGYEQYF. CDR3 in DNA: TGTGCCTGGACATATAGCGGGGGGGGTTACGAGCAGTACTTC. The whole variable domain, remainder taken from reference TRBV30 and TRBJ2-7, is SQTIHQWPATLVQPVGSPLSLECTVEGTSNPNLYWYRQAAGRGLQLLFYSVGIGQISSEVPQNLSASRPQDRQFILSSKKLLLSDSGFYLCAWTYSGGGYEQYFGPGTRLTVT.

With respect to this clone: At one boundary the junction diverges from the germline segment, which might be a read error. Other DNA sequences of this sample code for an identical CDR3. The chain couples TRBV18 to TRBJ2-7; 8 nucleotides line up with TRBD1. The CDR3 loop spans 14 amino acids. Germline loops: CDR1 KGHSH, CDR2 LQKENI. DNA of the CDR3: TGCGCCAGCTCACCTCTCCGGGACAGGAACGAGCAGTACTTC. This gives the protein CASSPLRDRNEQYF.

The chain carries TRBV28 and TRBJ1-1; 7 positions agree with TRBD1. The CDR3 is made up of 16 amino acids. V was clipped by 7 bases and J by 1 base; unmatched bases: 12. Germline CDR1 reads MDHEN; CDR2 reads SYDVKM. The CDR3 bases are TGTGCCAGCAAGGGTCTGGGGACAGTAGAGAACACTGAAGCTTTCTTT. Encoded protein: CASKGLGTVENTEAFF.

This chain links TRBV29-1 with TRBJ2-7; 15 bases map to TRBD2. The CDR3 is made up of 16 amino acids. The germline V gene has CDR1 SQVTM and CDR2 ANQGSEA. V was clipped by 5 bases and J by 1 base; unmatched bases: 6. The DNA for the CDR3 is TGCAGCGTTCGGACTAGCGGGAGGGCCATTTCCTACGAGCAGTACTTC. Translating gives CSVRTSGRAISYEQYF.

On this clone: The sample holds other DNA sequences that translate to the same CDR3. The CDR3 sequence: CASSREAGWGLYNEQFF. CDR3 coding DNA: TGTGCCAGCAGCCGGGAGGCGGGTTGGGGTCTCTACAATGAGCAGTTCTTC. The chain combines TRBV7-6 with TRBJ2-1, with TRBD2 identical over 7 bases. The CDR3 contains 17 residues. Germline CDR1 SGHVS, CDR2 FNYEAQ. J gave up 3 bases and V 5 bases, and 13 bases lay outside the gene matches.

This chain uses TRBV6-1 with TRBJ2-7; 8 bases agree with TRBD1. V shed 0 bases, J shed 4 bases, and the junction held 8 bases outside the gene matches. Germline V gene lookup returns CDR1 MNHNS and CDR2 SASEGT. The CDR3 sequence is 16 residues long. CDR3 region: CASSEAGQGAGYEQYF. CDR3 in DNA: TGTGCCAGCAGTGAAGCTGGCCAGGGGGCGGGTTACGAGCAGTACTTC.

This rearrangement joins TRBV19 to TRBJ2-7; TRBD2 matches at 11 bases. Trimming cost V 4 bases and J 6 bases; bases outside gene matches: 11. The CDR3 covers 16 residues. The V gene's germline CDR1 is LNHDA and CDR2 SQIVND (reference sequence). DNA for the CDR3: TGTGCCAGTAGTACCCAACTAGCGGGAGTTGGGCTCGAGCAGTACTTC. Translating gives CASSTQLAGVGLEQYF.

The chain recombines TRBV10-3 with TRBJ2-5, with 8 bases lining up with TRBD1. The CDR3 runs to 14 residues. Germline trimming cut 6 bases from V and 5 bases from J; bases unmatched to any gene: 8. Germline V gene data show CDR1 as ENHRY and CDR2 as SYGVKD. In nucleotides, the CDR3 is TGTGCCATCAGAGATGGACAGGGCGGGGAGACCCAGTACTTC. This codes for CAIRDGQGGETQYF.

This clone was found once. The CDR3 reads CATSRRQGAGQPQHF. CDR3 coding DNA: TGTGCCACCAGCAGAAGACAGGGGGCAGGGCAGCCCCAGCATTTT. V gene TRBV15 combines with J gene TRBJ1-5, with 10 bases that match TRBD1. The CDR3 loop spans 15 amino acids. Germline V gives CDR1 LNHNV, CDR2 YYDKDF (reference sequence). Unmatched junction bases numbered 5, after V lost 2 bases and J lost 7 bases.

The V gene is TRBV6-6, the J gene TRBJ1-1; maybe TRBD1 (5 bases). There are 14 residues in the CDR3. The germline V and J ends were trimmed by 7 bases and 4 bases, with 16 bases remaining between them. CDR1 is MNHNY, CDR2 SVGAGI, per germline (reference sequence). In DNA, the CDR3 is TGTGCCAGCAAGATGGGGGGAAGGGGCACTGAAGCTTTCTTT. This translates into CASKMGGRGTEAFF.

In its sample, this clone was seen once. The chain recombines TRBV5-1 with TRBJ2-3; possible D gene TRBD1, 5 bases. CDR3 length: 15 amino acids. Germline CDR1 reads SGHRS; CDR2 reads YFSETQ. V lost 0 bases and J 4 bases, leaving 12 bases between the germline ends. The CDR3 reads CASSLETGNPDTQYF. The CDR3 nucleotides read TGCGCCAGCAGCTTGGAAACAGGAAACCCAGATACGCAGTATTTT.

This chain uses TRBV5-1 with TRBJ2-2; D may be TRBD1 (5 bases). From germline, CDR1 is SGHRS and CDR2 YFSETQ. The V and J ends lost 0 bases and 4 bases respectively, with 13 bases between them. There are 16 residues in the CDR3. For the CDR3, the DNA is TGCGCCAGCAGCTTGGGACAGCCCCGAGGCACCGGGGAGCTGTTTTTT. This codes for CASSLGQPRGTGELFF.

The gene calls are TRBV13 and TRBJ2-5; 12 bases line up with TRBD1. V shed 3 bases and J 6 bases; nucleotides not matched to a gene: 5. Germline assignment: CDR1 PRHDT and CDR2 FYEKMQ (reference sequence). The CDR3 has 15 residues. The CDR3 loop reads CASSLGTGGLKTQYF. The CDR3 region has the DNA TGTGCCAGCAGCTTGGGGACAGGGGGCTTAAAGACCCAGTACTTC.

CDR3 DNA sequence: TGCGCCAGCAGCCTAAACGGGGGTAATCAGCCCCAGCATTTT. It is translated as CASSLNGGNQPQHF. V usage is TRBV5-1 and J usage is TRBJ1-5; D may be TRBD1 (5 bases). The germline V gene encodes CDR1 SGHRS and CDR2 YFSETQ. The CDR3 sequence is 14 residues long. V was pared by 4 bases and J by 4 bases, with 12 bases between.

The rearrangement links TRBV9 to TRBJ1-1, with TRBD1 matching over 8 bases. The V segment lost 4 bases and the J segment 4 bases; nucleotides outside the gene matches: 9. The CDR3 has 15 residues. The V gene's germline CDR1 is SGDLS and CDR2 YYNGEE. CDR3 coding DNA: TGTGCCAGCAGCCCCCCAGGACAGGGTCCCACTGAAGCTTTCTTT. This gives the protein CASSPPGQGPTEAFF.